This T cell receptor (beta chain) was identified in a study of OX40 agonist ivuxolimab in advanced cancers. With respect to the entire study: Ivuxolimab was an agonistic, fully human IgG2 monoclonal antibody directed against OX40 (CD134), a costimulatory receptor. Intravenous ivuxolimab was administered to patients every 2 weeks at six dose levels: 0.01, 0.1, 0.3, 1.5, 3 and 10 mg/kg. Of the 50 to 55 patients in dose escalation, some 20 had hepatocellular carcinoma, about 15 had melanoma, 9 had renal cell carcinoma and 9 had head and neck cancer. A male proportion of 75% to 85% and a mean age of around 60 years, ranging from about 23 to 79, were recorded for the dose-escalation cohort. Prior anti-PD-1, anti-PD-L1 or anti-CTLA-4 therapy was permitted, and 40% of dose-escalation patients had received checkpoint inhibitors. Partial responses were achieved by three dose-escalation patients, of whom one had hepatocellular carcinoma and two had cutaneous melanoma. The purpose of peripheral TCRbeta sequencing was to test whether ivuxolimab changed TCR sequence diversity and led to clonal T-cell expansion. The paper reports the monotherapy dose-escalation portion (N of about 56 patients) of the phase I ivuxolimab trial.

On this clone itself: It has no known antigen specificity. No base quality values were provided; no much bigger clone lies one nucleotide off.

To sequence the TCRbeta CDR3 region, genomic DNA was isolated from the sorted cells. The immunoSEQ Assay was used to sequence the TCRbeta CDR3 regions. The clones in this table, taken by TCRdb from immuneACCESS, are in-frame only. Not every clone is retained; where verified, under half of the shortfall comes from an unresolved V gene, and the cause of the rest is unknown. This sample has tens of thousands of clones in its table, and around 80% of those were observed once. The leading ten clones occupy about 2.4% of the sample. There are 17 amino acids in the CDR3, from cysteine to phenylalanine inclusive. Only CDR3 DNA is held: 51 bases, read in frame from base 1. Based on the germline V gene (reference sequence), the CDR1 and CDR2 sequences are LNHDA and SQIVND. Trimming at the junction amounts to 10 bases on V and 10 bases on J, and the germline ends lie 32 bases apart. The trial excluded patients who had a history of autoimmune disease or who were on systemic immunosuppression. Peripheral blood for TCR sequencing was drawn from every dose cohort at baseline, at cycle 4 day 1 and at cycle 7 day 1. Samples were obtained from an open-label, multicenter, first-in-human phase I dose-escalation trial of ivuxolimab. Adults with locally advanced or metastatic melanoma, renal cell carcinoma, hepatocellular carcinoma or head and neck squamous cell carcinoma were enrolled in the trial. Before TCR sequencing, CD4+ and CD8+ T cells were separately sorted from peripheral blood.

Study-wide conclusions, independent of this receptor: After ivuxolimab, CD8+ T cells had more expanded clones than CD4+ T cells on average. In the 0.1-3.0 mg/kg groups, partial responders were among the patients with the lowest normalized peripheral clonal expansion, particularly in CD8+ T cells. At doses of 0.1 to 3.0 mg/kg, clonal expansion of both CD4+ and CD8+ T cells in blood was seen between baseline and week 6. The antigen specificity of the peripheral T cells that underwent clonal expansion was not determined. Low levels of normalized T-cell clonal expansion were also seen in some patients who did not respond.

The rearrangement joined TRBV19 to TRBJ2-1; no confident D gene assignment can be made. The receptor's source is an adult with an advanced solid tumor such as melanoma, head and neck, liver or kidney cancer. The input for sequencing was CD4+ or CD8+ T cells sorted from blood, taken in a trial of the OX40 agonist ivuxolimab. The CDR3 corresponds to CATKPTLGVPLSGEQFF. In nucleotide form, the sequence is TGTGCCACCAAACCAACTCTTGGGGTCCCACTTTCAGGAGAGCAGTTCTTC.